The 26 T cell receptor beta chains reported below all come from one sample, sequenced in a study of T cell responses to AZD1222 COVID-19 vaccine. Only in-frame clones appear in the TCRdb table, and some are missing; sequencing was by immunoSEQ multiplex PCR. The sample holds 150,000 to 200,000 clones, approximately 90% seen once. The sample in question was peripheral blood, obtained on day 0 of MenACWY control vaccination. The receptor source for this set is an adult in good health.

This chain uses TRBV7-8 with TRBJ2-1; 7 nucleotides agree with TRBD2. CDR1 is SGHVS and CDR2 is FQNEAQ in the germline V gene. V lost 1 base, J lost 8 bases, and 11 bases stayed unmatched. This CDR3 is built from 16 residues. The CDR3 region is CASSLVARLAGYEQFF. The CDR3 DNA sequence: TGTGCCAGCAGCTTAGTAGCCCGACTAGCTGGTTATGAGCAGTTCTTC.

V gene TRBV4-1 combines with J gene TRBJ1-1, with a tentative D call TRBD1 (5 bases). V was cut by 4 bases and J by 5 bases, with 11 bases left in between. This CDR3 region has 13 residues. Germline V gives CDR1 MGHRA, CDR2 YSYEKL. The CDR3 sequence: CASSLSRGTEAFF. The CDR3 region has the DNA TGCGCCAGCAGCCTCTCCCGGGGGACTGAAGCTTTCTTT.

Comments on this clone: One end of the junction varies from germline; a read error may be responsible. The chain carries TRBV9 and TRBJ2-7, with TRBD2 as a possible D gene (5 bases). The CDR3 is 10 residues long. From germline, CDR1 is SGDLS and CDR2 YYNGEE. The CDR3 spells CASSGTLPTF. The DNA for the CDR3 is TGTGCCAGCAGCGGGACTCTGCCGACTTTC.

The chain joins TRBV18 to TRBJ1-2; D might be TRBD1 (6 bases). Deletions cut 2 bases from V and 7 bases from J, with 8 bases between. This CDR3 has 12 amino acids. Per the germline V gene, CDR1 is KGHSH and CDR2 is LQKENI. The CDR3 DNA is TGTGCCAGCTCACCAGAGGGGGGTGGCTACACCTTC. The encoded protein is CASSPEGGGYTF.

The CDR3 loop reads CASSPQGLGFQPQHF. The CDR3 nucleotides are TGTGCCAGCAGCCCACAGGGACTGGGATTTCAGCCCCAGCATTTT. The chain employs TRBV7-2 and TRBJ1-5; perhaps TRBD1 as D (6 bases). Germline CDR1 reads SGHTA; CDR2 reads FQGNSA. The germline V and J ends were trimmed by 5 bases and 6 bases, with 17 bases remaining between them. The CDR3 spans 15 residues. The whole variable domain, filled in from reference TRBV7-2 and TRBJ1-5, reads GAGVSQSPSNKVTEKGKDVELRCDPISGHTALYWYRQSLGQGLEFLIYFQGNSAPDKSGLPSDRFSAERTGGSVSTLTIQRTQQEDSAVYLCASSPQGLGFQPQHFGDGTRLSIL.

This clone was found once. The chain joins TRBV7-9 to TRBJ2-4; no definite D call. Trimming took 6 bases from V and 0 from J, leaving 9 bases between them. The CDR3 spans 14 residues. Germline assignment: CDR1 SEHNR and CDR2 FQNEAQ (reference sequence). The CDR3 reads CASSGTLAKNIQYF. CDR3 in DNA: TGTGCCAGCAGTGGCACCCTAGCCAAAAACATTCAGTACTTC.

The rearrangement uses TRBV27 and TRBJ1-2, with a possible D match to TRBD1 (6 bases). Trimming removed 6 bases from V and 4 bases from J, with 18 bases in between. This CDR3 is 15 amino acids long. Germline CDR1 MNHEY, CDR2 SMNVEV (reference sequence). CDR3 nucleotides: TGTGCCAGCAGCCAGTATAGCAGGGGATCCTATGGCTACACCTTC. As protein: CASSQYSRGSYGYTF.

The J gene is TRBJ1-2, the V gene TRBV27; perhaps TRBD1 as D (5 bases). The CDR3 length is 13 residues. Trimming pared 5 bases from V and 8 bases from J, leaving 15 bases between. Germline lookup yields CDR1 MNHEY and CDR2 SMNVEV (reference sequence). The CDR3 here is CASSTSPGVGYTF. The CDR3 DNA is TGTGCCAGCAGTACCTCGCCGGGGGTGGGCTACACCTTC.

This clone was recorded only once. The chain couples TRBV10-3 to TRBJ1-2; 7 nucleotides agree with TRBD1. The CDR3 has 13 residues. The V gene's germline CDR1 is ENHRY and CDR2 SYGVKD. V shed 4 bases, J shed 4 bases, and the junction held 3 bases outside the gene matches. CDR3 loop: CAISVSGGYGYTF. CDR3 DNA sequence: TGTGCCATCAGTGTCTCAGGGGGCTATGGCTACACCTTC.

This clone has a single count. V and J are TRBV5-1 and TRBJ1-1, with D possibly matching TRBD1 (6 bases). There are 14 residues in the CDR3. Trimming took 3 bases from V and 1 from J, leaving 10 bases between them. Germline values: CDR1 SGHRS, CDR2 YFSETQ. The CDR3 nucleotides read TGCGCCAGCAGCTGGGGGCCCCAGAACACTGAAGCTTTCTTT. Its translation is CASSWGPQNTEAFF.

The chain couples TRBV3-1 (or the pseudogene TRBV3-2) to TRBJ1-1, with 10 bases that match TRBD1. CDR3 length: 14 amino acids. The V and J ends lost 4 bases and 5 bases, in that order; junction bases with no gene match: 4. CDR1 is LGHDT, CDR2 YNNKEL, per germline (reference sequence). The CDR3 nucleotides read TGTGCCAGCAGCCTAGGGACAGGGGTAACTGAAGCTTTCTTT. Protein: CASSLGTGVTEAFF.

V gene TRBV23-1 combines with J gene TRBJ1-1; maybe TRBD1 (5 bases). TRBV23-1 is recorded as an ORF, its role being uncertain. V dropped 2 bases and J dropped 9 bases, with 10 bases sitting between them. The length of the CDR3 is 12 residues. The DNA for the CDR3 is TGCGCCAGCAGTCAAAGGGCAGGGAAAGCTTTCTTT. Translating it yields CASSQRAGKAFF.

A single count supports this clone. The rearrangement joins TRBV5-1 to TRBJ1-6; possible D gene TRBD1, 5 bases. Trimming removed 3 bases at V and 0 bases at J, with 13 bases between. Germline assignment: CDR1 SGHRS and CDR2 YFSETQ. CDR3 length: 17 residues. The CDR3 spells CASSWGSGGSYNSPLHF. The CDR3 bases are TGCGCCAGCAGCTGGGGGTCGGGAGGCTCCTATAATTCACCCCTCCACTTT.

V and J are TRBV9 and TRBJ2-5; the match to TRBD1 covers 9 bases. Losses at the gene ends were 4 bases for V and 5 bases for J; bases not matched to a gene: 9. Looked up from germline, CDR1 is SGDLS and CDR2 is YYNGEE. This CDR3 contains 15 residues. DNA for the CDR3: TGTGCCAGCAGCACCCGACAGGGGGATACCGAGACCCAGTACTTC. This sequence encodes CASSTRQGDTETQYF.

This chain uses TRBV6-4 with TRBJ2-1; 14 bases align to TRBD2. V was pared by 6 bases and J by 8 bases, with 12 bases of the junction left unmatched. Per the germline V gene, CDR1 is MRHNA and CDR2 is SNTAGT. The CDR3 totals 17 residues. The DNA for the CDR3 is TGTGCCAGCAGCCTAAGCGGGACTAGCGGGAGTACACATGAGCAGTTCTTC. Protein product: CASSLSGTSGSTHEQFF.

This chain joins TRBV19 and TRBJ1-5, with D possibly matching TRBD1 (5 bases). The germline V gene encodes CDR1 LNHDA and CDR2 SQIVND (reference sequence). The germline V and J ends were trimmed by 6 bases and 4 bases, with 16 bases remaining between them. The CDR3 is 15 amino acids. The CDR3 DNA reads TGTGCCAGTAGCCAGCTCAGGGTAAAGAATCAGCCCCAGCATTTT. It is translated as CASSQLRVKNQPQHF.

The V gene is TRBV15, the J gene TRBJ2-3; D gene unclear. The germline gives CDR1 LNHNV, CDR2 YYDKDF (reference sequence). The CDR3 contains 11 residues. The V end lost 4 bases, the J end lost 5 bases, and 4 bases lay between the germline ends. CDR3 loop: CATSTEDTQYF. DNA of the CDR3: TGTGCCACCAGCACCGAAGATACGCAGTATTTT.

The rearrangement uses TRBV3-1 (or the pseudogene TRBV3-2) and TRBJ2-2; D not resolved. From germline, CDR1 is LGHDT and CDR2 YNNKEL (reference sequence). The CDR3 totals 12 residues. Deletions cut 4 bases from V and 6 bases from J, with 6 bases between. CDR3 loop: CASSPTPGELFF. The CDR3 nucleotides read TGTGCCAGCAGCCCAACTCCCGGGGAGCTGTTTTTT.

The rearrangement links TRBV6-5 to TRBJ2-1; 11 positions match TRBD1. The CDR3 covers 15 residues. The germline gives CDR1 MNHEY, CDR2 SVGAGI. V lost 7 bases and J lost 4; bases outside the gene matches: 6. The CDR3 loop reads CASIWDRGTYNEQFF. The CDR3, as DNA: TGTGCCAGCATTTGGGACAGGGGGACTTACAATGAGCAGTTCTTC.

The chain has TRBV5-1 and TRBJ1-3; D unclear. Per the germline V gene, CDR1 is SGHRS and CDR2 is YFSETQ. This CDR3 comprises 15 residues. V lost 0 bases and J lost 0, with 7 bases in between. This CDR3 is CASSLEGGSGNTIYF. CDR3 nucleotides: TGCGCCAGCAGCTTGGAGGGCGGCTCTGGAAACACCATATATTTT.

The chain links TRBV7-2 to TRBJ1-2; 12 bases agree with TRBD1. There are 17 residues in the CDR3. Germline V CDR1 and CDR2: SGHTA, FQGNSA. J gave up 8 bases and V 4 bases, and 14 bases lay outside the gene matches. The CDR3 spells CASSSSLRGQGAGGYTF. CDR3 coding DNA: TGTGCCAGCAGCTCCTCTCTCCGGGGACAGGGGGCGGGAGGCTACACCTTC.

The J gene is TRBJ2-1, the V gene TRBV7-3, with D perhaps matching TRBD1 (6 bases). Germline CDR1 SGHTA, CDR2 FQGTGA. The length of the CDR3 is 16 residues. The germline V and J ends were trimmed by 5 bases and 0 bases, with 14 bases remaining between them. CDR3 residues: CASSDRGTSSYNEQFF. CDR3 DNA sequence: TGTGCCAGCAGCGATAGGGGGACGTCCTCCTACAATGAGCAGTTCTTC.

The chain recombines TRBV4-2 with TRBJ2-2; 11 positions match TRBD2. This CDR3 spans 16 amino acids. J was trimmed by 7 bases and V by 8 bases; bases with no gene match: 12. Germline assignment: CDR1 LGHNA and CDR2 YNFKEQ. This CDR3 is CASARTSGLESGELFF. The DNA of the CDR3 is TGTGCCAGCGCTAGGACTAGCGGGCTTGAGAGCGGGGAGCTGTTTTTT.

This clone is a singleton in its sample. This rearrangement joins TRBV19 to TRBJ2-7; TRBD1 matches 7 bases. This CDR3 spans 14 amino acids. The V segment lost 8 bases and the J segment 0 bases; nucleotides outside the gene matches: 7. CDR1 and CDR2 from the germline V gene are LNHDA and SQIVND (reference sequence). The CDR3 is CASRTRDSSYEQYF. DNA for the CDR3: TGTGCCAGTCGGACCCGGGACAGCTCCTACGAGCAGTACTTC.

This clone appeared a few times. The V call is TRBV12-5, the J call TRBJ1-5; D might be TRBD1 (5 bases). The ends were cut back, 6 bases at V and 3 bases at J, with 12 bases in the middle. Germline lookup yields CDR1 LGHNT and CDR2 FRNRAP. The CDR3 totals 14 residues. CDR3: CASGPGGNNQPQHF. For the CDR3, the DNA is TGTGCTAGTGGCCCCGGGGGGAACAATCAGCCCCAGCATTTT.

This chain joins TRBV4-3 and TRBJ2-2; 9 bases match TRBD2. The CDR3 extends over 16 amino acids. V lost 1 base, J lost 6 bases, and 6 bases stayed unmatched. Per germline, CDR1 LGHNA and CDR2 YSLEER. The CDR3 nucleotides read TGCGCCAGCAGCCAAGTCGCGGGAGGGCCCCCCGGGGAGCTGTTTTTT. Residues: CASSQVAGGPPGELFF.